The 8 T cell receptor beta chains below come from one sample, sequenced in a study of blood T cell repertoires in COVID-19. TCRdb keeps only in-frame clones here, not all; method: immunoSEQ multiplex PCR. The sample has roughly 190,000 clones, about 80% seen once. The specimen sequenced was peripheral blood. The receptors stem from a man in his sixties with acute or convalescent COVID-19.

The rearrangement joins TRBV12-5 to TRBJ2-2; TRBD2 matches at 7 bases. The ends lost 1 base at V and 2 bases at J; junction bases unmatched: 13. Germline CDR1 is LGHNT and CDR2 is FRNRAP. This CDR3 region has 19 residues. The CDR3 DNA sequence: TGTGCTAGTGGTTTGGCTAGACTAGCCCAACTATCTAACACCGGGGAGCTGTTTTTT. Residues: CASGLARLAQLSNTGELFF.

This clone was observed a few times. Distinct nucleotide sequences in the sample also encode this CDR3. The V and J genes are TRBV6-2 or TRBV6-3 and TRBJ2-6; D is undetermined. The CDR3 runs to 14 residues. The germline V gene has CDR1 MNHEY and CDR2 SVGEGT. The V and J ends lost 5 bases and 0 bases respectively, with 5 bases between them. CDR3 loop: CASSRGSGANVLTF. The CDR3 DNA follows: TGTGCCAGCAGTAGAGGCTCTGGGGCCAACGTCCTGACTTTC.

The CDR3 bases are TGTGCCAGCGGATTGGGGCTCGGGGAGCTGTTTTTT. It codes for CASGLGLGELFF. The rearrangement uses TRBV11-3 and TRBJ2-2; possible D gene TRBD1, 5 bases. Trimming took off 8 bases at V and 7 bases at J, with 11 bases between the two ends. CDR1 is SGHNT and CDR2 is YENEEA in the germline V gene. CDR3 length equals 12 residues.

The chain combines TRBV27 with TRBJ1-1; D is unresolved. V lost 8 bases and J lost 4, with 23 bases in between. The CDR3 covers 16 residues. Germline CDR1 MNHEY, CDR2 SMNVEV (reference sequence). CDR3 bases: TGTGCCAGCTCCCAAGGGAGGGTAGTGAAAGGCACTGAAGCTTTCTTT. It is translated as CASSQGRVVKGTEAFF.

The chain joins TRBV5-5 to TRBJ1-3, with D maybe TRBD1 (5 bases). Trimming stripped 1 base from V and 0 bases from J, with 11 bases between. The CDR3 loop spans 16 amino acids. Germline V gene data show CDR1 as SGHKS and CDR2 as YYEKEE (reference sequence). The CDR3 bases are TGTGCCAGCAGCTTGACAGGAAATTACTCTGGAAACACCATATATTTT. Translated: CASSLTGNYSGNTIYF.

This rearrangement joins TRBV4-3 to TRBJ1-6; TRBD1 matches at 9 bases. With V trimmed by 3 bases and J by 8 bases, 11 bases remained unmatched. Germline assignment: CDR1 LGHNA and CDR2 YSLEER. The CDR3 spans 17 residues. The CDR3 bases are TGCGCCAGCAGCCACCTCATGCCGGGACAGGGTTATTCACCCCTCCACTTT. Translating gives CASSHLMPGQGYSPLHF.

The chain uses TRBV7-9 and TRBJ1-4, with 7 bases aligning to TRBD1. This CDR3 spans 14 amino acids. J lost 3 bases, V lost 5 bases, and 3 bases had no gene match. From germline, CDR1 is SEHNR and CDR2 FQNEAQ (reference sequence). The CDR3 here is CASSPGTANEKLFF. In DNA, the CDR3 is TGTGCCAGCAGCCCTGGGACAGCTAATGAAAAACTGTTTTTT.

The J gene is TRBJ1-2, the V gene TRBV5-4; no clear D gene. Looked up from germline, CDR1 is SGHNT and CDR2 is YYREEE (reference sequence). The length of the CDR3 is 15 residues. Trimming removed 0 bases from V and 0 bases from J, with 9 bases in between. CDR3 sequence (DNA): TGTGCCAGCAGCTTGGCGGGGAATACTAACTATGGCTACACCTTC. Protein sequence: CASSLAGNTNYGYTF.